Detailed here is one T cell receptor (beta chain). The antigen is unknown. The protocol was immunoSEQ multiplex PCR, while the TCRdb copy is restricted to in-frame clones and leaves out a portion. The table shows over 65,000 clones, with approximately 90% occurring only once. The record originates from a study of T cell responses to AZD1222 COVID-19 vaccine. Study information: The analysis combined second doses at about 4 or about 12 weeks. Findings of the study overall: White British people made up most donors, females outnumbered males, and clonal diversity was possibly underestimated. Only five to seven AZD1222 recipients tested seropositive at baseline. Repertoires were obtained only post-peak T cell response.

CDR1 is LNHDA, CDR2 SQIVND, per germline (reference sequence). This CDR3 is built from 15 residues. Unmatched junction bases numbered 11, after V lost 9 bases and J lost 5 bases. This TCR came from an adult in good health. The chain is built from TRBV19 and TRBJ2-7; 12 positions match TRBD1. The specimen comprised peripheral blood, sampled on day 0 of AZD1222 vaccination. This chain's CDR3 is CASRRPGQGAHEQYF. The CDR3 DNA sequence: TGTGCCAGCCGGAGGCCGGGACAGGGGGCCCACGAGCAGTACTTC.